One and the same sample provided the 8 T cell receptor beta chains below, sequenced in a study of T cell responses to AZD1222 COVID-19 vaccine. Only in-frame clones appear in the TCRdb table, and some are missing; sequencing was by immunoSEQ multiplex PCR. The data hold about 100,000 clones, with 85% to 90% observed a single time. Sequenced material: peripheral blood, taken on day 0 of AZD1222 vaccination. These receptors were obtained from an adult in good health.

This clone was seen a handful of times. The CDR3 reads CASSGLTRTINNYGYTF. The CDR3 DNA reads as TGTGCCAGCAGTGGGCTGACCAGGACCATCAATAACTATGGCTACACCTTC. The rearrangement joins TRBV6-1 to TRBJ1-2; D remains unclear. The ends were cut back, 4 bases at V and 1 base at J, with 19 bases in the middle. Germline V gives CDR1 MNHNS, CDR2 SASEGT. The CDR3 loop spans 17 amino acids.

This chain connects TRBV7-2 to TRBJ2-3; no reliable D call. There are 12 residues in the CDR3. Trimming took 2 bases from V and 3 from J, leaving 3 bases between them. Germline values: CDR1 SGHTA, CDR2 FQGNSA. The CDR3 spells CASSLQTDTQYF. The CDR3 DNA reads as TGTGCCAGCAGCTTACAAACAGATACGCAGTATTTT.

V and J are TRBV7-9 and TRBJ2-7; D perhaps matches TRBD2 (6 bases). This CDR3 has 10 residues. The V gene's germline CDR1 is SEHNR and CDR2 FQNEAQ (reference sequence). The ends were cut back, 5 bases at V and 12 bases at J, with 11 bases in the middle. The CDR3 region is CASSHGGRYF. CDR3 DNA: TGTGCCAGCAGCCACGGAGGGCGGTACTTC.

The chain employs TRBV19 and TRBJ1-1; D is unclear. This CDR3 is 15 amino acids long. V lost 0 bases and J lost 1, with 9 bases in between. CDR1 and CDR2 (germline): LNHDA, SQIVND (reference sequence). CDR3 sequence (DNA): TGTGCCAGTAGTATAGATAGGGCAGGGAACACTGAAGCTTTCTTT. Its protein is CASSIDRAGNTEAFF.

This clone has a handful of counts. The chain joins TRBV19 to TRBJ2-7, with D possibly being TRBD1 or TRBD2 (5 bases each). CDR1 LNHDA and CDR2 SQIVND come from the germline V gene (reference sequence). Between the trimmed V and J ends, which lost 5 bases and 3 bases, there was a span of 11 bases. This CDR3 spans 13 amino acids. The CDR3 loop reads CASSLFGGYEQYF. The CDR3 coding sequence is TGTGCCAGTAGTCTCTTTGGGGGCTACGAGCAGTACTTC. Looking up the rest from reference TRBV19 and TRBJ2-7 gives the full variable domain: DGGITQSPKYLFRKEGQNVTLSCEQNLNHDAMYWYRQDPGQGLRLIYYSQIVNDFQKGDIAEGYSVSREKKESFPLTVTSAQKNPTAFYLCASSLFGGYEQYFGPGTRLTVT.

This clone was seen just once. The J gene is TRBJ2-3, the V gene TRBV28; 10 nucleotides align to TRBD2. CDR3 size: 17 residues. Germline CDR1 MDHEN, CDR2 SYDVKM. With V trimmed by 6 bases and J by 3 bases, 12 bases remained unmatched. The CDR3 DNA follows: TGTGCCAGCAGCCTTAGGCTCCTAGCGGGAGTAACAGATACGCAGTATTTT. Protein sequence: CASSLRLLAGVTDTQYF. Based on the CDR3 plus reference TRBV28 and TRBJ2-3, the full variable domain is DVKVTQSSRYLVKRTGEKVFLECVQDMDHENMFWYRQDPGLGLRLIYFSYDVKMKEKGDIPEGYSVSREKKERFSLILESASTNQTSMYLCASSLRLLAGVTDTQYFGPGTRLTVL.

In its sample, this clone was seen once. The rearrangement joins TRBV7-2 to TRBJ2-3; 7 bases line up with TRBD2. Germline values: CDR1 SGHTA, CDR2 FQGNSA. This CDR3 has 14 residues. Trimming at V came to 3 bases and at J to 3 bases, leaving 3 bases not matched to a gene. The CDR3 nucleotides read TGTGCCAGCAGCTTTGGGGGGGGGACAGATACGCAGTATTTT. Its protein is CASSFGGGTDTQYF.

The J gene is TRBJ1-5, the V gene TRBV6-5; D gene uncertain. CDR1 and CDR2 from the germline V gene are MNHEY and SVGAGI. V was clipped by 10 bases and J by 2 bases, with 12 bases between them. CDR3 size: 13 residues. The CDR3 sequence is CATGRWGNQPQHF. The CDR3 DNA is TGTGCCACTGGCAGGTGGGGCAATCAGCCCCAGCATTTT.